A selection of T cell receptor beta chains follows, all from one sample in a study of OX40 agonist ivuxolimab in advanced cancers. Clones were sequenced by immunoSEQ multiplex PCR, and TCRdb holds only the in-frame ones, with some missing. This sample has around 80,000 clones; roughly 91% occur once, and the top ten carry over 0.25%. Sample: CD4+ or CD8+ T cells sorted from blood, taken in a trial of the OX40 agonist ivuxolimab. Receptors were obtained from an adult with an advanced solid tumor such as melanoma, head and neck, liver or kidney cancer. Both conserved end residues are part of each CDR3. A D gene is named only where the DNA matches it firmly. Only part of the rows carry a size: once, few, many, or a class if the clone is expanded.

J	size	D	V	DNA	CDR3
TRBJ2-4	.	.	TRBV7-9	TGTGCCAGCAGCTTAGCCGTCCAAAACATTCAGTACTTC	CASSLAVQNIQYF
TRBJ2-1	.	TRBD1	TRBV5-4	TGTGCCAGCAGCTCCGGACAGGGCTTTTTTGCCTACAATGAGCAGTTCTTC	CASSSGQGFFAYNEQFF
TRBJ2-3	few	.	TRBV28	TGTGCCAGCAGTCTGGGGGGGGCCAGGTCGCAGTATTTT	CASSLGGARSQYF
TRBJ2-3	.	.	TRBV15	TGTGCCACCAGCGCGGCAGATACGCAGTATTTT	CATSAADTQYF
TRBJ1-1	few	.	TRBV19	TGTGCCAGTACCCAGGGAAGGACGGGAACTCGGAATGAAGCTTTCTTT	CASTQGRTGTRNEAFF
TRBJ2-3	.	.	TRBV11-2	TGTGCCAGCAGCTTGGTGCAGACCTACACAGATACGCAGTATTTT	CASSLVQTYTDTQYF
TRBJ2-5	.	.	TRBV11-2	TGTGCCAGCAGCCCGGGGCAGGGGACGGAGACCCAGTACTTC	CASSPGQGTETQYF
TRBJ1-1	once	TRBD1	TRBV11-2	TGTGCCAGCAGCCTGGCGGGACAGCAAGCTTTCTTT	CASSLAGQQAFF
TRBJ1-4	.	.	TRBV9	TGTGCCAGCAGCGTAGGATCTCTTTTAGGAGAAAAACTGTTTTTT	CASSVGSLLGEKLFF
TRBJ1-2	.	TRBD1	TRBV7-8	TGTGCCAGCAGCCCTGGGACAGCCGGGGCCTATCGCTACACCTTC	CASSPGTAGAYRYTF
TRBJ2-2	.	TRBD2	TRBV2	TGTGCCAGCACCGTCGGGGGGGCGAACACCGGGGAGCTGTTTTTT	CASTVGGANTGELFF
TRBJ2-3	once	.	TRBV11-3	TGTGCCAGCAGTCGTTCGGGACGGAGCACAGATACGCAGTATTTT	CASSRSGRSTDTQYF
TRBJ2-3	.	TRBD2	TRBV28	TGTGCCAGCAGACGAACTAGCGGGAGATCAGATACGCAGTATTTT	CASRRTSGRSDTQYF
TRBJ1-3	.	.	TRBV5-1	TGCGCCAGCAGCTTGGGGCCGAACTCTGGAAACACCATATATTTT	CASSLGPNSGNTIYF
TRBJ2-1	.	TRBD1	TRBV28	TGTGCCAGCAGTTCGGACAGGGGGACCTACAATGAGCAGTTCTTC	CASSSDRGTYNEQFF
TRBJ2-3	.	TRBD2	TRBV25-1	TGTGCCAGCAGTCCTACTAGCGTAGCGACAGATACGCAGTATTTT	CASSPTSVATDTQYF
TRBJ1-2	.	TRBD1	TRBV7-2	TGTGCCAGCAGCTCTTCCGGGACAGGGGTTCGTTATGGCTACACCTTC	CASSSSGTGVRYGYTF
TRBJ1-1	.	.	TRBV7-9	TGTGCCAGCAGCTTAGACATTATTATGAACACTGAAGCTTTCTTT	CASSLDIIMNTEAFF
TRBJ2-3	.	.	TRBV5-1	TGCGCCAGCAGACTGGGGGCTAGCACAGATACGCAGTATTTT	CASRLGASTDTQYF
TRBJ2-1	.	TRBD2	TRBV6-4	TGTGCCAGCAGTGCAACCGGGGGGGTTAGGAATGAGCAGTTCTTC	CASSATGGVRNEQFF
TRBJ2-5	.	.	TRBV20-1	TGCAGTGCGGCAGAGACCCAGTACTTC	CSAAETQYF
TRBJ2-7	.	TRBD2	TRBV28	TGTGCCAGCACCGTAGCGGGCCCCTCCTACGAGCAGTACTTC	CASTVAGPSYEQYF
TRBJ2-1	.	.	TRBV6-5	TGTGCCAGCAGTTACTCAGGGACTTACAATGAGCAGTTCTTC	CASSYSGTYNEQFF
TRBJ2-3	few	.	TRBV29-1	TGCAGCGTTGCTACCACAGATACGCAGTATTTT	CSVATTDTQYF
TRBJ2-1	.	.	TRBV18	TGTGCCAGCTCACCTCCGGGGGTGGCCAATGAGCAGTTCTTC	CASSPPGVANEQFF
TRBJ2-5	.	.	TRBV28	TGTGCCAGCACCCAGCCCCCAGGGAAAGAGACCCAGTACTTC	CASTQPPGKETQYF
TRBJ1-2	.	TRBD1	TRBV7-8	TGTGCCAGCAGCCCATCGGGACAGGGACCCTATGGCTACACCTTC	CASSPSGQGPYGYTF
TRBJ2-3	.	TRBD1	TRBV19	TGTGCCAGTAGTGACAGACAGGGTACAGATACGCAGTATTTT	CASSDRQGTDTQYF
TRBJ1-3	.	.	TRBV6-5	TGTGCCAGCAGTTACCGGGGTCTCTCTGGAAACACCATATATTTT	CASSYRGLSGNTIYF
TRBJ1-5	.	.	TRBV4-1	TGCGCCAGCAGCCAATGGATGGGGACGGTTGAGCCCCAGCATTTT	CASSQWMGTVEPQHF
TRBJ2-3	.	.	TRBV2	TGTGCCAGCAGTTCAGGGAATACGCAGTATTTT	CASSSGNTQYF
TRBJ2-3	.	.	TRBV4-2	TGTGCCAGCAGCCAGGAGGGCACAGATACGCAGTATTTT	CASSQEGTDTQYF
TRBJ2-7	.	.	TRBV6-5	TGTGCCAGCAGCAGTGCATACGAGCAGTACTTC	CASSSAYEQYF
TRBJ1-1	few	.	TRBV7-2	TGTGCCAGCAGCTTAGATTCAGGGAGCACTGAAGCTTTCTTT	CASSLDSGSTEAFF
TRBJ2-1	.	.	TRBV10-3	TGTGCCATCAGTGACTGGGATGAAGGGCCCAATGAGCAGTTCTTC	CAISDWDEGPNEQFF
TRBJ2-5	.	.	TRBV5-1	TGCGCCAGCAGCTTGGTAGCAGGGCCTAAGGGGGAGGGCCAGTACTTC	CASSLVAGPKGEGQYF
TRBJ1-1	.	.	TRBV29-1	TGCAGCGTTGTAACGGGGTACACTGAAGCTTTCTTT	CSVVTGYTEAFF
TRBJ2-2	.	TRBD2	TRBV28	TGTGCCAGCAACCCGAGTGGCGGGAGTTACACCGGGGAGCTGTTTTTT	CASNPSGGSYTGELFF
TRBJ2-2	.	.	TRBV28	TGTGCCAGCAGAACTAGCACCGGGGAGCTGTTTTTT	CASRTSTGELFF
TRBJ2-1	.	TRBD1	TRBV6-5	TGTGCCAGCGGGTTGACAGGGCCCTACAATGAGCAGTTCTTC	CASGLTGPYNEQFF
TRBJ1-1	.	.	TRBV19	TGTGCCAGTAAGAGTCAGCCGAACACTGAAGCTTTCTTT	CASKSQPNTEAFF
TRBJ1-1	.	TRBD1	TRBV2	TGTGCCAGCACCAGGGGGCTTGGGAACACTGAAGCTTTCTTT	CASTRGLGNTEAFF
TRBJ1-1	medium-sized	.	TRBV12-5	TGTGCTAGTGGTTTGCCTCCCCCGACAGCCACGACAGCTGAAGCTTTCTTT	CASGLPPPTATTAEAFF
TRBJ2-7	once	TRBD1	TRBV19	TGTGCCAGTAGTATTTGGACAGGGGGCGCCGAGCAGTACTTC	CASSIWTGGAEQYF
TRBJ1-4	.	.	TRBV19	TGTGCCAGTAGTATTTCAGGGTCCGTCGAAAAACTGTTTTTT	CASSISGSVEKLFF
TRBJ2-5	.	TRBD1	TRBV4-3	TGCGCCAGCAGCCAAGACAGGGGGCTAGAGACCCAGTACTTC	CASSQDRGLETQYF
TRBJ2-1	.	.	TRBV14	TGTGCCAGCAGCCAAGTCGACCTGTTCTTC	CASSQVDLFF
TRBJ2-3	.	.	TRBV7-8	TGTGCCAGCAGCTTAGGGGGTGGGCAGGGAGCCCACCATACGCAGTATTTT	CASSLGGGQGAHHTQYF